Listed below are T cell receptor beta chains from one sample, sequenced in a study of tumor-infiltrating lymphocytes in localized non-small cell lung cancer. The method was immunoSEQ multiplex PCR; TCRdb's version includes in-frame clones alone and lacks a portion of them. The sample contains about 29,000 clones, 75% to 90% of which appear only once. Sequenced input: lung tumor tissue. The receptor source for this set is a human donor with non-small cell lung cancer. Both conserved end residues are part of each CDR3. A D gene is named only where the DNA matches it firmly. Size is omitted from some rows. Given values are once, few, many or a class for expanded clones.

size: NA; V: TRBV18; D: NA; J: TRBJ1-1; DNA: TGTGCCAGCTCACCATCCAGGGACTCCACTGAAGCTTTCTTT; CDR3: CASSPSRDSTEAFF
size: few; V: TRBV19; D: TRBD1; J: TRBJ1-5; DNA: TGTGCCAGTACCGCAACAGGGGGCTTGGGGCATTTT; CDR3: CASTATGGLGHF
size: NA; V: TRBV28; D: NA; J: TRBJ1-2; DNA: TGTGCCAGCAGTTCCACCCCTTTTCTGCACTATGGCTACACCTTC; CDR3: CASSSTPFLHYGYTF
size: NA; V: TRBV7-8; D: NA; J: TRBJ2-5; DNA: TGTGCCAGCAGCTTAGGAAGGGGTCAGACCCAGTACTTC; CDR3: CASSLGRGQTQYF
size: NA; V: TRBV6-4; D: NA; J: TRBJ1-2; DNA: TGTGCCAGCAGTGACGATCCCCCCTACGCCGGGAACTATGGCTACACCTTC; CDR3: CASSDDPPYAGNYGYTF
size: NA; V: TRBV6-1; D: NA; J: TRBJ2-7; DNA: TGTGCCAGCAGTGAAGCGGGGCGGGGCAGCTCCTACGAGCAGTACTTC; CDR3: CASSEAGRGSSYEQYF
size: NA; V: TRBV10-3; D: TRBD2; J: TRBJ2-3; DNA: TGTGCCATTGGGACTAGCGGTAGCACAGATACGCAGTATTTT; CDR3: CAIGTSGSTDTQYF
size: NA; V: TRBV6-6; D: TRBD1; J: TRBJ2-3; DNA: TGTGCCAGCAGGATGGGACAGCTCACAGATACGCAGTATTTT; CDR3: CASRMGQLTDTQYF
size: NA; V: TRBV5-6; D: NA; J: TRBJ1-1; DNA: TGTGCCAGCAGTCGAGGACCGGTGATGAACACTGAAGCTTTCTTT; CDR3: CASSRGPVMNTEAFF
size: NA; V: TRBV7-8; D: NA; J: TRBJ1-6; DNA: TGTGCCAGCAGCTTAGCGCCCTACAGTGCTTCACCCCTCCACTTT; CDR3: CASSLAPYSASPLHF
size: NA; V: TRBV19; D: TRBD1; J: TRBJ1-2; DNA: TGTGCCACCCTGGGACAGGGGGGCCTTTTTAACTATGGCTACACCTTC; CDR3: CATLGQGGLFNYGYTF
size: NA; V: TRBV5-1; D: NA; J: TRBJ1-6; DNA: TGCGCCAGCAGCTTGAAAGTCCGGACGCGAGGAGAGTCACCCCTCCACTTT; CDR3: CASSLKVRTRGESPLHF
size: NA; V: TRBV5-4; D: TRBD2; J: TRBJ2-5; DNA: TGTGCCAGCAGCTTGGCCGGGACTAGCCGGGAGACCCAGTACTTC; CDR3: CASSLAGTSRETQYF
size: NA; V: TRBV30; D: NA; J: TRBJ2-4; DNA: TGTGCCTGGAGTGTTTTAGGTCACCCAGTGGACATTCAGTACTTC; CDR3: CAWSVLGHPVDIQYF
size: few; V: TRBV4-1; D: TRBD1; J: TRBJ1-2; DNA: TGCGCCAGCAGCCAATCGGGACAGGGTTTCTATGGCTACACCTTC; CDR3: CASSQSGQGFYGYTF
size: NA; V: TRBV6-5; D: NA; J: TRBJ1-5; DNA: TGTGCCAGCAGTTACTCCCCCGGACACAATCAGCCCCAGCATTTT; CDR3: CASSYSPGHNQPQHF
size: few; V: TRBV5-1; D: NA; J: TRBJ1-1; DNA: TGCGCCAGCAGCCGCGACAATACAGGGCTTACTGAAGCTTTCTTT; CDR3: CASSRDNTGLTEAFF
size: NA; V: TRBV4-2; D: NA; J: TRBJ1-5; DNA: TGTGCCAGCAGCCAGGGCCTCAATCAGCCCCAGCATTTT; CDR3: CASSQGLNQPQHF
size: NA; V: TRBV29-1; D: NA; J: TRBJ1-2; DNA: TGCAGCGTTGGTGCAGGGGATGGCTACACCTTC; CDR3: CSVGAGDGYTF
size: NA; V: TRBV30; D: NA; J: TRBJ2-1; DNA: TGTGCCTGGAGTGTCCTAGCTGTTGAGCAGTTCTTC; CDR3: CAWSVLAVEQFF
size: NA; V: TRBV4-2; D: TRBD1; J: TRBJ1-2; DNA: TGTGCCAGCAGCCAAGAGGGACAGATCCACTATGGCTACACCTTC; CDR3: CASSQEGQIHYGYTF
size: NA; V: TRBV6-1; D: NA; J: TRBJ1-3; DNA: TGTGCCAGCAGTGAATCGGTACCTGGAAACACCATATATTTT; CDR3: CASSESVPGNTIYF
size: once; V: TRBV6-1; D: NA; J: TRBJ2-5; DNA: TGTGCCAGCATGTCAGGGTTGGGGGAGACCCAGTACTTC; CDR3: CASMSGLGETQYF
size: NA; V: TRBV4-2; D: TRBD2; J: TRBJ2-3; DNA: TGTGCCAGCAGCCAAGATCCGGGGGGGGCATATGATACGCAGTATTTT; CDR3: CASSQDPGGAYDTQYF
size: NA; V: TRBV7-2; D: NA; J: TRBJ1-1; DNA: TGTGCCAGCAGATTAGACAGAGTGAACACTGAAGCTTTCTTT; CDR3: CASRLDRVNTEAFF
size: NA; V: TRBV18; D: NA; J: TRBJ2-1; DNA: TGTGCCAGCTCGCTGACAGACAATGAGCAGTTCTTC; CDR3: CASSLTDNEQFF
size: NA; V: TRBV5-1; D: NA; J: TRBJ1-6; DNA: TGCGCCAGCAGTCCGCAGAGGGCGTACGCCTATAATTCACCCCTCCACTTT; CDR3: CASSPQRAYAYNSPLHF
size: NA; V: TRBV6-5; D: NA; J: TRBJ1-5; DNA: TGTGCCAGCAGCCGGACAGTGGATGGCAATCAGCCCCAGCATTTT; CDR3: CASSRTVDGNQPQHF
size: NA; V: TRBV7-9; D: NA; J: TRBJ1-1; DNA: TGTGCCAGCAGCTTATTCTGGGAGAACACTGAAGCTTTCTTT; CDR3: CASSLFWENTEAFF
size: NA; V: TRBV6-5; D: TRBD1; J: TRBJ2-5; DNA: TGTGCCAGCAGTTACTTAGCGCCCGGGACAGGGGAGACCCAGTACTTC; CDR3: CASSYLAPGTGETQYF
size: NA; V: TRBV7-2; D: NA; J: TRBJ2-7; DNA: TGTGCCAGCAGCTTAGGGAGCCTCGGATACGAGCAGTACTTC; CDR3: CASSLGSLGYEQYF
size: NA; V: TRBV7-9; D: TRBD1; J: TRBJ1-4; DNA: TGTGCCAGCAGAAGGGACAGGCTCAATGAAAAACTGTTTTTT; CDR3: CASRRDRLNEKLFF
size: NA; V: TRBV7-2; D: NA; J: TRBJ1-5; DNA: TGTGCCAGCAGCTTCCAGGGGAGCAATCAGCCCCAGCATTTT; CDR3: CASSFQGSNQPQHF
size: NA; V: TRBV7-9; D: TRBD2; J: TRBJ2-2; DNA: TGTGCCAGCAGCTTAGCTATCGGGACTAGTTCCCCCGGGGAGCTGTTTTTT; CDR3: CASSLAIGTSSPGELFF
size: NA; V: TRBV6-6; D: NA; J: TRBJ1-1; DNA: TGTGCCAGCAGTTACTCACAGGAGAACACTGAAGCTTTCTTT; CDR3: CASSYSQENTEAFF
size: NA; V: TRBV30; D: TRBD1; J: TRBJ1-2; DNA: TGTGCCTGGGCAGGGGGCTGGGGCTACACCTTC; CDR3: CAWAGGWGYTF
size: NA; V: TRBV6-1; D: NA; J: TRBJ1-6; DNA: TGTGCCAGCAGTGCGGCCCAATATAATTCACCCCTCCACTTT; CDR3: CASSAAQYNSPLHF
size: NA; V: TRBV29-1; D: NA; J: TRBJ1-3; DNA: TGCAGCGCTGCCCCCGGAACCTCTGGAAACACCATATATTTT; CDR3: CSAAPGTSGNTIYF
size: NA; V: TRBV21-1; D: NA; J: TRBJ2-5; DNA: TGTGCCAGCAGGGGGGGAGTCCAAGAGACCCAGTACTTC; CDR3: CASRGGVQETQYF
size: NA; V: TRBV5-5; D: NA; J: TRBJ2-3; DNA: TGTGCCAGCAGCTTGCCTCCGGTCGGCACAGATACGCAGTATTTT; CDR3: CASSLPPVGTDTQYF